These 29 T cell receptor beta chains were all obtained from the same sample, sequenced in a study of blood T cell repertoires in COVID-19. Some clones are missing from TCRdb's copy, which holds only in-frame ones; the method was immunoSEQ multiplex PCR. Of fewer than 350,000 clones detected, about 86% appear once; the ten largest clones hold about 4.2%. Input material: PBMCs or T cells enriched from blood (not recorded which). The receptors were gathered from a woman aged 40-49 years with acute COVID-19.

The V and J genes are TRBV10-3 and TRBJ1-5; D is possibly TRBD1 (6 bases). The V end was cut by 2 bases, the J end by 6 bases, with 11 bases between. This CDR3 has 14 amino acids. The germline V gene encodes CDR1 ENHRY and CDR2 SYGVKD. This CDR3 is CAISERQGSQPQHF. CDR3 bases: TGTGCCATCAGTGAGCGTCAGGGGAGTCAGCCCCAGCATTTT.

The V call is TRBV19, the J call TRBJ1-6, with 7 bases aligning to TRBD1. J gave up 7 bases and V 3 bases, and 9 bases lay outside the gene matches. Germline V gene lookup returns CDR1 LNHDA and CDR2 SQIVND (reference sequence). The CDR3 contains 16 residues. CDR3 loop: CASSISQGVANSPLHF. The CDR3 nucleotides are TGTGCCAGTAGTATCTCCCAGGGGGTTGCCAATTCACCCCTCCACTTT. The complete variable domain, with remaining parts taken from reference TRBV19 and TRBJ1-6, reads DGGITQSPKYLFRKEGQNVTLSCEQNLNHDAMYWYRQDPGQGLRLIYYSQIVNDFQKGDIAEGYSVSREKKESFPLTVTSAQKNPTAFYLCASSISQGVANSPLHFGNGTRLTVT.

The chain employs TRBV7-8 and TRBJ1-6, with D perhaps matching TRBD1 (5 bases). V lost 5 bases and J lost 12, with 17 bases in between. Germline V lookup: CDR1 SGHVS, CDR2 FQNEAQ. The CDR3 covers 14 residues. The CDR3: CASSTAAGVIPLHF. DNA for the CDR3: TGTGCCAGCAGCACCGCTGCGGGGGTTATACCCCTCCACTTT.

This chain connects TRBV19 to TRBJ1-1; no reliable D call. In germline, CDR1 is LNHDA, CDR2 SQIVND (reference sequence). The CDR3 extends over 14 amino acids. Deletions cut 3 bases from V and 3 bases from J, with 11 bases between. The CDR3 reads CASSMRVRDTEAFF. The CDR3 nucleotides are TGTGCCAGTAGTATGAGGGTCCGGGACACTGAAGCTTTCTTT.

The genes are TRBV5-6 and TRBJ2-3, with 9 bases matching TRBD1. Looked up from germline, CDR1 is SGHDT and CDR2 is YYEEEE. J gave up 3 bases and V 4 bases, and 9 bases lay outside the gene matches. The length of the CDR3 is 16 residues. The CDR3 loop reads CASSAGQDRGTDTQYF. The DNA for the CDR3 is TGTGCCAGCAGCGCGGGGCAGGACAGGGGTACAGATACGCAGTATTTT.

This chain uses TRBV7-3 with TRBJ2-3; 10 bases are a match to TRBD2. The germline V gene encodes CDR1 SGHTA and CDR2 FQGTGA. The CDR3 extends over 16 amino acids. V shed 2 bases and J 2 bases; nucleotides not matched to a gene: 4. The CDR3, as DNA: TGTGCCAGCAGCTTAGGACTAGCGGATACCACAGATACGCAGTATTTT. It codes for CASSLGLADTTDTQYF.

The chain carries TRBV7-2 and TRBJ2-3; 7 bases match TRBD2. The CDR3 runs to 15 residues. In germline, CDR1 is SGHTA, CDR2 FQGNSA. The ends lost 2 bases at V and 2 bases at J; junction bases unmatched: 4. For the CDR3, the DNA is TGTGCCAGCAGCTTATCGCGGGGGACCACAGATACGCAGTATTTT. This encodes CASSLSRGTTDTQYF. Filled out from reference TRBV7-2 and TRBJ2-3, the complete variable domain reads GAGVSQSPSNKVTEKGKDVELRCDPISGHTALYWYRQSLGQGLEFLIYFQGNSAPDKSGLPSDRFSAERTGGSVSTLTIQRTQQEDSAVYLCASSLSRGTTDTQYFGPGTRLTVL.

This rearrangement joins TRBV12-3 or TRBV12-4 to TRBJ2-1; D ambiguous. The CDR3 extends over 12 amino acids. The V end lost 7 bases, the J end lost 7 bases, and 11 bases lay between the germline ends. The CDR3 spells CASNTLRNEQFF. CDR3 in DNA: TGTGCCAGCAACACCTTGAGGAATGAGCAGTTCTTC.

This clone was recorded a few times. V gene TRBV10-2 combines with J gene TRBJ1-6, with 7 bases matching TRBD1. V was clipped by 9 bases and J by 0 bases; unmatched bases: 11. The CDR3 spans 17 residues. Germline V lookup: CDR1 WSHSY, CDR2 SAAADI. For the CDR3, the DNA is TGCGCCAGTAAACCGGGACAGAAGAGCTCCTATAATTCACCCCTCCACTTT. Protein sequence: CASKPGQKSSYNSPLHF.

V gene TRBV12-3 or TRBV12-4 combines with J gene TRBJ1-2, with 7 bases matching TRBD1. The trim removed 5 bases at V and 7 bases at J, leaving 7 bases unmatched. The CDR3 is 13 residues long. In nucleotides, the CDR3 is TGTGCCAGCAGTCCGCAGGGGGTGGGTGGCTACACCTTC. Encoded protein: CASSPQGVGGYTF.

V is TRBV28 and J is TRBJ2-7; 7 bases fit TRBD2. Germline loops: CDR1 MDHEN, CDR2 SYDVKM. CDR3 length: 13 residues. Germline trimming cut 7 bases from V and 5 bases from J; bases unmatched to any gene: 8. CDR3 protein: CASITGGSHEQYF. As DNA, the CDR3 is TGTGCCAGCATCACGGGCGGGAGCCACGAGCAGTACTTC.

The V gene is TRBV6-1, the J gene TRBJ1-2; 12 nucleotides agree with TRBD1. J was trimmed by 8 bases and V by 4 bases; bases with no gene match: 14. The CDR3 is 17 amino acids. CDR1 MNHNS and CDR2 SASEGT come from the germline V gene. The CDR3 nucleotides read TGTGCCAGCAGTGTTGCCGCCACGGGACAGGGGGCGCGCGGCTACACCTTC. Translated, it gives CASSVAATGQGARGYTF.

The chain employs TRBV25-1 and TRBJ2-2; D perhaps matches TRBD1 (5 bases). CDR3 length: 13 amino acids. Germline assignment: CDR1 MGHDK and CDR2 SYGVNS. The V and J ends lost 6 bases and 2 bases respectively, with 7 bases between them. DNA of the CDR3: TGTGCCAGCAGCAGGGATAACACCGGGGAGCTGTTTTTT. Its translation is CASSRDNTGELFF.

The sample holds a few counts of this clone. V gene TRBV12-3 or TRBV12-4 combines with J gene TRBJ1-2; perhaps TRBD1 as D (5 bases). The CDR3 runs 13 residues. Trimming cost V 6 bases and J 4 bases, with 12 bases left between them. Written as DNA, the CDR3 is TGTGCCAGCAGGAGACAGTCGGGCTATGGCTACACCTTC. It translates to CASRRQSGYGYTF.

This chain joins TRBV7-9 and TRBJ2-7; 7 nucleotides match TRBD2. The germline CDR1 and CDR2 sequences are SEHNR and FQNEAQ (reference sequence). The CDR3 contains 14 residues. V trimming: 2 bases; J trimming: 12 bases; junction bases outside the gene matches: 13. The CDR3 sequence is CASSLRTAGEELYF. The CDR3 nucleotides are TGTGCCAGCAGCTTACGTACGGCGGGAGAAGAGTTGTACTTC. Complete variable domain (other parts from reference TRBV7-9 and TRBJ2-7): DTGVSQNPRHKITKRGQNVTFRCDPISEHNRLYWYRQTLGQGPEFLTYFQNEAQLEKSRLLSDRFSAERPKGSFSTLEIQRTEQGDSAMYLCASSLRTAGEELYFGPGTRLTVT.

Concerning this clone itself: The junction does not match germline at one end; this may be a read error. The genes are TRBV7-7 and TRBJ2-7; D is perhaps TRBD2 (6 bases). CDR1 and CDR2 from the germline V gene are SSHAT and FNYEAQ (reference sequence). The CDR3 extends over 13 amino acids. CDR3 DNA sequence: TGTGCTAGCAGCTTAGTAGTCGGGGGTGAGCAGTACTTC. It specifies CASSLVVGGEQYF.

The gene calls are TRBV10-3 and TRBJ1-5, with D maybe TRBD1 (6 bases). Deletions cut 0 bases from V and 0 bases from J, with 12 bases between. Germline CDR1 reads ENHRY; CDR2 reads SYGVKD. This CDR3 spans 17 amino acids. CDR3 nucleotide sequence: TGTGCCATCAGTGAGTCCAGGGGCGACAATAGCAATCAGCCCCAGCATTTT. Translating gives CAISESRGDNSNQPQHF.

The gene calls are TRBV7-3 and TRBJ2-2; tentative D call: TRBD2 (6 bases). The CDR3 consists of 17 residues. Germline V gene lookup returns CDR1 SGHTA and CDR2 FQGTGA. Trimming left V 3 bases short and J 1 base short, with 15 bases between. The CDR3 loop reads CASSLGSGGLNTGELFF. For the CDR3, the DNA is TGTGCCAGCAGCTTGGGTTCTGGGGGACTGAACACCGGGGAGCTGTTTTTT.

The chain uses TRBV5-4 and TRBJ2-2; D not resolved. Germline loops: CDR1 SGHNT, CDR2 YYREEE (reference sequence). Trimming removed 4 bases from V and 4 bases from J, with 2 bases in between. The CDR3 consists of 11 residues. The CDR3 bases are TGTGCCAGCAGCCGCACCGGGGAGCTGTTTTTT. Residues: CASSRTGELFF.

V usage is TRBV2 and J usage is TRBJ1-2; 9 bases line up with TRBD1. Looked up from germline, CDR1 is SNHLY and CDR2 is FYNNEI. Trimming took 5 bases from V and 4 from J; bases not matched to a gene: 14. The CDR3 runs to 17 residues. The CDR3 is CASSLSQGALSLYGYTF. CDR3 DNA: TGTGCCAGCAGTTTATCACAGGGGGCGTTAAGTCTCTATGGCTACACCTTC.

The chain couples TRBV5-5 to TRBJ1-6; 10 bases align to TRBD1. V was clipped by 0 bases and J by 10 bases; unmatched bases: 13. Germline lookup yields CDR1 SGHKS and CDR2 YYEKEE (reference sequence). The length of the CDR3 is 18 residues. CDR3 sequence: CASSLAGQGVLAESPLHF. The DNA for the CDR3 is TGTGCCAGCAGCTTGGCAGGACAGGGGGTCCTAGCTGAGTCACCCCTCCACTTT. Based on the CDR3 plus reference TRBV5-5 and TRBJ1-6, the full variable domain is DAGVTQSPTHLIKTRGQQVTLRCSPISGHKSVSWYQQVLGQGPQFIFQYYEKEERGRGNFPDRFSARQFPNYSSELNVNALLLGDSALYLCASSLAGQGVLAESPLHFGNGTRLTVT.

The V call is TRBV4-3, the J call TRBJ2-3; TRBD2 might be the D (6 bases). Looked up from germline, CDR1 is LGHNA and CDR2 is YSLEER. The CDR3 has 14 residues. The V end lost 0 bases, the J end lost 7 bases, and 11 bases lay between the germline ends. CDR3 loop: CASSQEGGRHTQYF. The DNA for the CDR3 is TGCGCCAGCAGCCAAGAGGGGGGTCGACATACGCAGTATTTT.

This clone was detected only once. The rearrangement joins TRBV19 to TRBJ1-2; no clear D gene. CDR3 size: 15 residues. Germline CDR1 LNHDA, CDR2 SQIVND (reference sequence). The V end was cut by 5 bases, the J end by 3 bases, with 16 bases between. The chain's CDR3 is CASSDDSRGYYGYTF. In DNA, the CDR3 is TGTGCCAGTAGTGATGACTCACGCGGATACTATGGCTACACCTTC.

The chain is built from TRBV12-3 or TRBV12-4 and TRBJ2-3; D is perhaps TRBD2 (5 bases). The CDR3 loop spans 11 amino acids. The V and J ends lost 1 base and 9 bases respectively, with 5 bases between them. The CDR3 reads CASSLGETQYF. In DNA form, the CDR3 reads TGTGCCAGCAGTTTAGGGGAGACGCAGTATTTT.

The genes are TRBV5-1 and TRBJ2-1, with D tentatively TRBD2 (5 bases). The germline gives CDR1 SGHRS, CDR2 YFSETQ. Trimming pared 1 base from V and 10 bases from J, leaving 24 bases between. The CDR3 extends over 17 amino acids. CDR3 coding DNA: TGCGCCAGCAGCTTGAGAACGAGTAGTCCCAGAGGGTTAGAGCAGTTCTTC. This translates into CASSLRTSSPRGLEQFF. The full variable domain, completed using reference TRBV5-1 and TRBJ2-1, is KAGVTQTPRYLIKTRGQQVTLSCSPISGHRSVSWYQQTPGQGLQFLFEYFSETQRNKGNFPGRFSGRQFSNSRSEMNVSTLELGDSALYLCASSLRTSSPRGLEQFFGPGTRLTVL.

The V and J genes are TRBV3-1 (or the pseudogene TRBV3-2) and TRBJ1-4; D is undetermined. Germline V gives CDR1 LGHDT, CDR2 YNNKEL (reference sequence). Trimming stripped 3 bases from V and 1 base from J, with 15 bases between. This CDR3 comprises 17 residues. CDR3 sequence reads: CASSQDFMTGTNEKLFF. CDR3 coding DNA: TGTGCCAGCAGCCAGGACTTTATGACGGGAACTAATGAAAAACTGTTTTTT.

The chain joins TRBV11-2 to TRBJ1-1; D might be TRBD1 (5 bases). Germline V lookup: CDR1 SGHAT, CDR2 FQNNGV. CDR3 length: 18 residues. Trimming removed 4 bases at V and 5 bases at J, with 26 bases between. CDR3 bases: TGTGCCAGCAGCTCCGTTGGAGGGCAGGGCTGGTATGGAACTGAAGCTTTCTTT. Amino acid sequence: CASSSVGGQGWYGTEAFF.

The CDR3, as DNA: TGCAGTGCCGGCCGAGGGGAGGGCGAGTACTTC. Its translation: CSAGRGEGEYF. The genes are TRBV20-1 and TRBJ2-5; 7 bases match TRBD2. V shed 6 bases and J 12 bases; nucleotides not matched to a gene: 10. This CDR3 has 11 amino acids. From germline, CDR1 is DFQATT and CDR2 SNEGSKA (reference sequence).

V and J are TRBV5-1 and TRBJ1-3; D unclear. Trimming took 2 bases from V and 0 from J, leaving 9 bases between them. CDR1 and CDR2 (germline): SGHRS, YFSETQ. The CDR3 has 15 residues. The DNA of the CDR3 is TGCGCCAGCAGCTTAACGGGTACCTCTGGAAACACCATATATTTT. Its protein product is CASSLTGTSGNTIYF. Combining the CDR3 with reference TRBV5-1 and TRBJ1-3 gives the whole variable domain KAGVTQTPRYLIKTRGQQVTLSCSPISGHRSVSWYQQTPGQGLQFLFEYFSETQRNKGNFPGRFSGRQFSNSRSEMNVSTLELGDSALYLCASSLTGTSGNTIYFGEGSWLTVV.